This T cell receptor beta chain stems from a study of shared clonotypes between healthy human individuals. The naive CD8 subset, CD45RO-negative cells positively selected for CCR7, excluded terminally differentiated effector memory CD45RA+ cells. Assay used: immunoSEQ multiplex PCR; TCRdb lists only in-frame clones, some missing. The sample includes around 2,000,000 clones, approximately 95% of them seen just once. Sequenced material: naive CD8+ T cells sorted from blood. The sequence derives from a man between 18 and 29 years old in good health.

As DNA, the CDR3 is TGTGCCAGCAGCTACGGACAGACCTACGAGCAGTACTTC. Translating it yields CASSYGQTYEQYF. The chain employs TRBV11-2 and TRBJ2-7; possible D gene TRBD1, 6 bases. Trimming shortened V by 4 bases and J by 2 bases, and 9 bases separated the two germline ends. This CDR3 has 13 amino acids. Germline lookup yields CDR1 SGHAT and CDR2 FQNNGV.